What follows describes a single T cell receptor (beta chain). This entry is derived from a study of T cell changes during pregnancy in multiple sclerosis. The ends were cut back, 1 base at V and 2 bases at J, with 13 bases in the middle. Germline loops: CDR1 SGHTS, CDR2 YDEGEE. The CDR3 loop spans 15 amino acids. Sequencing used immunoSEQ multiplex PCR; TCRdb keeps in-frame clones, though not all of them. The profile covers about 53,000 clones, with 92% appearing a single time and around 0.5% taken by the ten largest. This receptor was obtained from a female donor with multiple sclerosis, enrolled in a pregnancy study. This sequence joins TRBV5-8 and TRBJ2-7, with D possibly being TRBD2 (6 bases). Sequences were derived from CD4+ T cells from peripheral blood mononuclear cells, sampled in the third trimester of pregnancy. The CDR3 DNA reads TGTGCCAGCAGCTTGCCTAGCGTGCTCCCCTACGAGCAGTACTTC. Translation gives CASSLPSVLPYEQYF.